The 12 T cell receptor beta chains presented below share a single source sample, sequenced in a study of CD8+ T cells in alopecia areata. Following extraction, RNA underwent reverse transcription to cDNA, which served as the sequencing template. The repertoire was sequenced with immunoSEQ multiplex PCR; TCRdb's copy has only in-frame clones and lacks some. Counted here are some 51,000 clones, around 97% occurring once; the ten biggest clones make up roughly 25%. Specimen: CD8+ T cells sorted from blood, collected at week 0. Receptor source: a human donor with alopecia areata.

In its sample, this clone was seen once. The V call is TRBV27, the J call TRBJ2-2, with TRBD2 matching 14 bases. The germline V gene has CDR1 MNHEY and CDR2 SMNVEV (reference sequence). This CDR3 comprises 15 residues. Losses at the gene ends were 7 bases for V and 6 bases for J; bases not matched to a gene: 4. This CDR3 reads CASTATSGGAGELFF. CDR3 nucleotides: TGTGCCAGCACCGCGACTAGCGGGGGGGCCGGGGAGCTGTTTTTT.

Turning to this clone: The same CDR3 arises from other DNA sequences in this sample as well. The V and J genes are TRBV19 and TRBJ2-7; the D is unclear. The CDR3 runs 12 residues. Trimming removed 3 bases at V and 4 bases at J, with 7 bases between. Per germline, CDR1 LNHDA and CDR2 SQIVND (reference sequence). CDR3 protein: CASSMGGYEQYF. The CDR3, as DNA: TGTGCCAGTAGTATGGGTGGATACGAGCAGTACTTC.

V and J are TRBV6-1 and TRBJ1-5; D gene ambiguous. The V end was cut by 3 bases, the J end by 5 bases, with 17 bases between. Germline loops: CDR1 MNHNS, CDR2 SASEGT. This CDR3 contains 16 residues. The CDR3 DNA is TGTGCCAGCAGTGAGTGGCTGGGTCAGTCGGATCAGCCCCAGCATTTT. Its protein is CASSEWLGQSDQPQHF.

The CDR3, as DNA: TGCGCCAGCAGTTTATACACCACAGATACGCAGTATTTT. Translated, it gives CASSLYTTDTQYF. J is TRBJ2-3 and V is TRBV4-1; D unresolved. CDR1 is MGHRA, CDR2 YSYEKL, per germline. Trimming took off 6 bases at V and 2 bases at J, with 9 bases between the two ends. The CDR3 runs 13 residues.

The chain joins TRBV7-2 to TRBJ1-3; D ambiguous. This CDR3 contains 15 residues. Per the germline V gene, CDR1 is SGHTA and CDR2 is FQGNSA. V shed 5 bases and J shed 2 bases, with 13 bases lying between them. In nucleotides, the CDR3 is TGTGCCAGCAGCCCGGAGGGTCTGCCTGGAAACACCATATATTTT. It is translated as CASSPEGLPGNTIYF.

This clone was recorded only once. The chain combines TRBV7-6 with TRBJ1-1; the match to TRBD1 covers 8 bases. Germline CDR1 and CDR2: SGHVS and FNYEAQ. J gave up 6 bases and V 3 bases, and 9 bases lay outside the gene matches. This CDR3 is 15 amino acids long. CDR3 in DNA: TGTGCCAGCAGCTTGACAGGGGCGATCGCGGCTGAAGCTTTCTTT. Translated, it gives CASSLTGAIAAEAFF.

The chain has TRBV2 and TRBJ1-6; D ambiguous. V was pared by 3 bases and J by 11 bases, with 20 bases between. The CDR3 length is 16 residues. CDR1 SNHLY and CDR2 FYNNEI come from the germline V gene. CDR3 nucleotide sequence: TGTGCCAGCAGTGACGGGTCAACAGTAAGCATGACACCCCTCCACTTT. This translates into CASSDGSTVSMTPLHF. Full variable domain (remainder filled in from reference TRBV2 and TRBJ1-6): EPEVTQTPSHQVTQMGQEVILRCVPISNHLYFYWYRQILGQKVEFLVSFYNNEISEKSEIFDDQFSVERPDGSNFTLKIRSTKLEDSAMYFCASSDGSTVSMTPLHFGNGTRLTVT.

The chain employs TRBV5-6 and TRBJ2-7; 8 nucleotides match TRBD1. Germline CDR1 and CDR2: SGHDT and YYEEEE. Losses at the gene ends were 3 bases for V and 3 bases for J; bases not matched to a gene: 8. CDR3 length: 15 amino acids. Written as DNA, the CDR3 is TGTGCCAGCAGCTCCCCGGACAGGGCTTTCTACGAGCAGTACTTC. Translating it yields CASSSPDRAFYEQYF.

The chain links TRBV7-6 to TRBJ2-3, with TRBD1 matching over 9 bases. The CDR3 is made up of 15 amino acids. The J segment lost 3 bases and the V segment lost 5 bases, leaving 6 bases of the junction unmatched. Germline V gene lookup returns CDR1 SGHVS and CDR2 FNYEAQ. DNA for the CDR3: TGTGCCAGCAGCCAAACAGGGGGCTGGACAGATACGCAGTATTTT. Translated, it gives CASSQTGGWTDTQYF.

The rearrangement uses TRBV6-6 and TRBJ2-4; 7 nucleotides align to TRBD1. Germline V gene lookup returns CDR1 MNHNY and CDR2 SVGAGI (reference sequence). After removal of 0 bases from V and 9 bases from J, the junction contained 11 bases not matched to a gene. The CDR3 loop spans 16 amino acids. CDR3 region: CASSYSSGQSFGIQYF. CDR3 DNA: TGTGCCAGCAGTTACTCATCGGGACAGTCGTTTGGCATTCAGTACTTC.

The V gene is TRBV27, the J gene TRBJ2-5; D tentatively fits TRBD1 or TRBD2 (6 bases each). CDR1 MNHEY and CDR2 SMNVEV come from the germline V gene (reference sequence). The CDR3 has 13 amino acids. Deletions cut 3 bases from V and 10 bases from J, with 15 bases between. The CDR3: CASSLRGEDGQYF. Here the CDR3 DNA reads TGTGCCAGCAGTTTGAGGGGGGAAGATGGCCAGTACTTC.

The V gene is TRBV29-1, the J gene TRBJ1-5, with D perhaps matching TRBD1 (5 bases). Germline assignment: CDR1 SQVTM and CDR2 ANQGSEA. Trimming took 4 bases from V and 1 from J, leaving 8 bases between them. This CDR3 spans 13 amino acids. CDR3 coding DNA: TGCAGCGTTGTACGGGGGAGCAATCAGCCCCAGCATTTT. This gives the protein CSVVRGSNQPQHF. Using reference TRBV29-1 and TRBJ1-5 for the parts outside the CDR3, the full variable domain is SAVISQKPSRDICQRGTSLTIQCQVDSQVTMMFWYRQQPGQSLTLIATANQGSEATYESGFVIDKFPISRPNLTFSTLTVSNMSPEDSSIYLCSVVRGSNQPQHFGDGTRLSIL.